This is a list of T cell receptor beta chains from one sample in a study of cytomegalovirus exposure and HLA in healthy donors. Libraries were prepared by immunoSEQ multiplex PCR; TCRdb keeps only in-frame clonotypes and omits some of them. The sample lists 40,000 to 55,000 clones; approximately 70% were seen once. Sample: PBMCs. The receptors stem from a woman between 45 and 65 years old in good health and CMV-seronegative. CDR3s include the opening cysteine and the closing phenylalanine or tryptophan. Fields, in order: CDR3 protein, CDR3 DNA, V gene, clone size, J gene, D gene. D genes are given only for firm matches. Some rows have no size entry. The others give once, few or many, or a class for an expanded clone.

CDR3aa: CASRAAGADEQYF
CDR3nt: TGCGCCAGCAGGGCTGCGGGAGCGGACGAGCAGTACTTC
v_gene: TRBV10-1
abundance: few
j_gene: TRBJ2-7
d_gene: TRBD2

CDR3aa: CASSSGGSGAYF
CDR3nt: TGTGCCAGCAGCTCCGGAGGGAGCGGGGCTTATTTT
v_gene: TRBV7-9
abundance: -
j_gene: TRBJ2-3
d_gene: TRBD2

CDR3aa: CASSGDRDEQFF
CDR3nt: TGTGCCAGCAGCGGGGACAGGGATGAGCAGTTCTTC
v_gene: TRBV9
abundance: once
j_gene: TRBJ2-1
d_gene: TRBD1

CDR3aa: CATSRDIGRAHGYTF
CDR3nt: TGTGCCACCAGCAGAGATATTGGGAGGGCTCATGGCTACACCTTC
v_gene: TRBV15
abundance: -
j_gene: TRBJ1-2
d_gene: -

CDR3aa: CASSRTSTADTQYF
CDR3nt: TGTGCCAGCTCCCGGACTAGCACGGCAGATACGCAGTATTTT
v_gene: TRBV18
abundance: -
j_gene: TRBJ2-3
d_gene: TRBD2

CDR3aa: CASSLDWEGSPLHF
CDR3nt: TGCGCCAGCAGCTTGGATTGGGAGGGCTCACCCCTCCACTTT
v_gene: TRBV5-1
abundance: -
j_gene: TRBJ1-6
d_gene: -

CDR3aa: CAWSEGTGGDYGYTF
CDR3nt: TGTGCCTGGAGTGAGGGGACCGGCGGGGACTATGGCTACACCTTC
v_gene: TRBV30
abundance: -
j_gene: TRBJ1-2
d_gene: -

CDR3aa: CASSESRTEAFF
CDR3nt: TGTGCCAGCAGTGAATCCCGGACTGAAGCTTTCTTT
v_gene: TRBV6-1
abundance: -
j_gene: TRBJ1-1
d_gene: -

CDR3aa: CASSLSNSLNTEAFF
CDR3nt: TGTGCCAGCAGTTTATCGAACAGTTTGAACACTGAAGCTTTCTTT
v_gene: TRBV27
abundance: -
j_gene: TRBJ1-1
d_gene: -

CDR3aa: CATKTGSGYGYTF
CDR3nt: TGTGCCACCAAGACAGGGAGCGGGTATGGCTACACCTTC
v_gene: TRBV6-1
abundance: -
j_gene: TRBJ1-2
d_gene: TRBD1

CDR3aa: CASSLNRAEPTDTQYF
CDR3nt: TGTGCCAGCAGCTTAAACAGAGCGGAGCCCACAGATACGCAGTATTTT
v_gene: TRBV7-9
abundance: -
j_gene: TRBJ2-3
d_gene: -

CDR3aa: CARGSRCYEQYF
CDR3nt: TGCGCCCGGGGGAGCAGATGCTACGAGCAGTACTTC
v_gene: TRBV5-1
abundance: few
j_gene: TRBJ2-7
d_gene: -

CDR3aa: CSVAGSFDQPQHF
CDR3nt: TGCAGCGTTGCAGGTTCATTCGATCAGCCCCAGCATTTT
v_gene: TRBV29-1
abundance: -
j_gene: TRBJ1-5
d_gene: -

CDR3aa: CASSVYVGGNQPQHF
CDR3nt: TGTGCCAGCAGTGTCTACGTAGGGGGCAATCAGCCCCAGCATTTT
v_gene: TRBV6-1
abundance: -
j_gene: TRBJ1-5
d_gene: -

CDR3aa: CASSYTSASDPYEQYF
CDR3nt: TGTGCCAGCAGTTACACCAGTGCTAGCGACCCCTACGAGCAGTACTTC
v_gene: TRBV6-6
abundance: -
j_gene: TRBJ2-7
d_gene: -

CDR3aa: CASSSGQAFGTPLHF
CDR3nt: TGTGCCAGCAGTTCCGGACAGGCCTTTGGAACACCCCTCCACTTT
v_gene: TRBV7-9
abundance: few
j_gene: TRBJ1-6
d_gene: TRBD1

CDR3aa: CASSSGQSNFYNEQFF
CDR3nt: TGCGCCAGCAGCTCGGGACAGTCAAACTTCTACAATGAGCAGTTCTTC
v_gene: TRBV5-1
abundance: few
j_gene: TRBJ2-1
d_gene: TRBD1

CDR3aa: CAISEGLAAYEQYF
CDR3nt: TGTGCCATCAGTGAGGGACTCGCTGCCTACGAGCAGTACTTC
v_gene: TRBV10-3
abundance: few
j_gene: TRBJ2-7
d_gene: -

CDR3aa: CASSVGRPYYGYTF
CDR3nt: TGTGCCAGCAGCGTCGGCAGGCCCTACTATGGCTACACCTTC
v_gene: TRBV9
abundance: -
j_gene: TRBJ1-2
d_gene: -

CDR3aa: CASSPTGTNEQFF
CDR3nt: TGTGCCAGCAGCCCGACAGGGACAAATGAGCAGTTCTTC
v_gene: TRBV6-1
abundance: few
j_gene: TRBJ2-1
d_gene: TRBD1

CDR3aa: CASSQDWLSPSYEQYF
CDR3nt: TGTGCCAGCAGCCAAGATTGGCTCTCCCCCTCCTACGAGCAGTACTTC
v_gene: TRBV4-2
abundance: -
j_gene: TRBJ2-7
d_gene: -

CDR3aa: CASSSGLASHSSYEQYF
CDR3nt: TGTGCCAGCAGCTCGGGACTAGCGTCTCATAGCTCCTACGAGCAGTACTTC
v_gene: TRBV11-2
abundance: -
j_gene: TRBJ2-7
d_gene: TRBD2

CDR3aa: CASSLRGSEAFF
CDR3nt: TGTGCCAGCAGCTTAAGAGGGAGTGAGGCTTTCTTT
v_gene: TRBV13
abundance: few
j_gene: TRBJ1-1
d_gene: -

CDR3aa: CASSRTSGRNEQFF
CDR3nt: TGTGCCAGCAGTCGGACTAGCGGGAGGAATGAGCAGTTCTTC
v_gene: TRBV6-6
abundance: -
j_gene: TRBJ2-1
d_gene: TRBD2

CDR3aa: CAWEERSPLHF
CDR3nt: TGTGCCTGGGAGGAACGGTCACCCCTCCACTTT
v_gene: TRBV30
abundance: -
j_gene: TRBJ1-6
d_gene: -

CDR3aa: CASSALTELAGEGNIQYF
CDR3nt: TGTGCCAGCAGTGCCTTGACAGAATTAGCGGGAGAGGGAAACATTCAGTACTTC
v_gene: TRBV6-1
abundance: -
j_gene: TRBJ2-4
d_gene: TRBD2

CDR3aa: CAISADSVNTEAFF
CDR3nt: TGTGCCATCAGTGCAGACAGCGTGAACACTGAAGCTTTCTTT
v_gene: TRBV10-3
abundance: few
j_gene: TRBJ1-1
d_gene: -

CDR3aa: CASSRGPHSGTDTQYF
CDR3nt: TGTGCCAGCAGCCGGGGTCCGCACTCAGGCACAGATACGCAGTATTTT
v_gene: TRBV5-6
abundance: -
j_gene: TRBJ2-3
d_gene: -

CDR3aa: CASSVRTSAVSSYEQYF
CDR3nt: TGTGCCAGCAGCGTTCGGACTAGCGCAGTTAGCTCCTACGAGCAGTACTTC
v_gene: TRBV7-2
abundance: -
j_gene: TRBJ2-7
d_gene: TRBD2

CDR3aa: CASSEAAGNHGNTIYF
CDR3nt: TGTGCCAGCAGTGAAGCTGCGGGAAACCATGGAAACACCATATATTTT
v_gene: TRBV2
abundance: few
j_gene: TRBJ1-3
d_gene: -

CDR3aa: CASSPDRNGYTF
CDR3nt: TGTGCCAGCAGCCCCGACAGGAATGGCTACACCTTC
v_gene: TRBV16
abundance: -
j_gene: TRBJ1-2
d_gene: -

CDR3aa: CASSSGLATYEQYF
CDR3nt: TGTGCCAGCTCTAGTGGACTAGCGACCTACGAGCAGTACTTC
v_gene: TRBV28
abundance: -
j_gene: TRBJ2-7
d_gene: TRBD2

CDR3aa: CAWRRQLPRNTGELFF
CDR3nt: TGTGCCTGGCGTAGACAGCTCCCGCGGAACACCGGGGAGCTGTTTTTT
v_gene: TRBV30
abundance: -
j_gene: TRBJ2-2
d_gene: -

CDR3aa: CASSVAYRGSEQYF
CDR3nt: TGTGCCAGCAGCGTAGCCTATAGGGGTAGCGAGCAGTACTTC
v_gene: TRBV9
abundance: -
j_gene: TRBJ2-7
d_gene: -

CDR3aa: CASSLQGIGNTEALF
CDR3nt: TGCGCCAGCAGCTTACAGGGTATCGGGAACACTGAAGCTCTCTTT
v_gene: TRBV5-1
abundance: -
j_gene: TRBJ1-1
d_gene: -

CDR3aa: CASSPRQGNKTQYF
CDR3nt: TGTGCCAGCAGTCCCCGACAGGGAAATAAGACCCAGTACTTC
v_gene: TRBV27
abundance: -
j_gene: TRBJ2-5
d_gene: TRBD1

CDR3aa: CASSLAGDPGNTIYF
CDR3nt: TGTGCCAGCAGCCTTGCAGGGGACCCTGGAAACACCATATATTTT
v_gene: TRBV5-5
abundance: -
j_gene: TRBJ1-3
d_gene: -

CDR3aa: CSAGTGTDTEAFF
CDR3nt: TGCAGCGCTGGGACAGGGACGGACACTGAAGCTTTCTTT
v_gene: TRBV29-1
abundance: -
j_gene: TRBJ1-1
d_gene: TRBD1

CDR3aa: CASSTGTGHTREQYF
CDR3nt: TGTGCCAGCAGCACAGGGACGGGACATACTCGGGAGCAGTACTTC
v_gene: TRBV21-1
abundance: -
j_gene: TRBJ2-7
d_gene: -

CDR3aa: CASRTSGPWEQFF
CDR3nt: TGTGCCAGTAGGACTAGCGGGCCGTGGGAGCAGTTCTTC
v_gene: TRBV6-5
abundance: -
j_gene: TRBJ2-1
d_gene: TRBD2

CDR3aa: CASSEYPRGNTIYF
CDR3nt: TGTGCCAGCAGTGAATACCCCAGGGGAAACACCATATATTTT
v_gene: TRBV6-1
abundance: -
j_gene: TRBJ1-3
d_gene: -

CDR3aa: CASSLTRGHGVTLAKNIQYF
CDR3nt: TGTGCCAGCAGCTTAACGAGGGGGCACGGGGTTACACTAGCCAAAAACATTCAGTACTTC
v_gene: TRBV7-3
abundance: once
j_gene: TRBJ2-4
d_gene: TRBD1

CDR3aa: CASSQYLTGERPYEQYF
CDR3nt: TGCGCCAGCAGCCAGTATCTCACAGGGGAAAGGCCTTACGAGCAGTACTTC
v_gene: TRBV4-3
abundance: -
j_gene: TRBJ2-7
d_gene: TRBD1

CDR3aa: CASSVSGSTDTQYF
CDR3nt: TGTGCCAGCAGCGTTAGCGGGAGTACAGATACGCAGTATTTT
v_gene: TRBV9
abundance: -
j_gene: TRBJ2-3
d_gene: TRBD2

CDR3aa: CASSRSWGDGGESYEQYF
CDR3nt: TGTGCCAGCAGCCGCTCCTGGGGGGACGGGGGAGAGAGCTACGAGCAGTACTTC
v_gene: TRBV4-2
abundance: -
j_gene: TRBJ2-7
d_gene: -

CDR3aa: CASSPGTGSSYEQYF
CDR3nt: TGTGCCAGCAGCCCTGGGACAGGAAGCTCCTACGAGCAGTACTTC
v_gene: TRBV7-6
abundance: -
j_gene: TRBJ2-7
d_gene: TRBD1